The source of this T cell receptor beta chain is a study of T cell repertoires in cytomegalovirus infection. About the study: TCR beta signatures that were public indicated CMV infection and matching HLA type.

MiXCR, run by TCRdb on the reads, gives a single entry per CDR3 protein. The table has approximately 590,000 distinct CDR3 sequences, almost 40% seen once; the top ten hold more than 40%. Worth noting for this clonotype: Its antigen is unidentified.

Findings of the study overall: Accumulated public TCR beta family frequency recognized individuals carrying CMV together with the relevant HLA. HLA-C-restricted, CMV-specific TCR beta clonotypes were dominant ex vivo.

The CDR3 sequence is 16 residues long. V dropped 5 bases and J dropped 2 bases, with 18 bases sitting between them. From germline, CDR1 is SGHVS and CDR2 FNYEAQ. V usage is TRBV7-6 and J usage is TRBJ2-5; no clear D. This specimen consisted of cultured PBMCs, obtained from culture after CMV antigen stimulation. This receptor was taken from a human donor in good health (CMV status not recorded). Some clones in this sample may be carry-over from other donors' samples. The CDR3, as DNA: TGTGCCAGCAGCCCCAAACCCCCCAGACCGCAAGAGACCCAGTACTTC. It encodes CASSPKPPRPQETQYF. Filled out from reference TRBV7-6 and TRBJ2-5, the complete variable domain reads GAGVSQSPRYKVTKRGQDVALRCDPISGHVSLYWYRQALGQGPEFLTYFNYEAQQDKSGLPNDRFSAERPEGSISTLTIQRTEQRDSAMYRCASSPKPPRPQETQYFGPGTRLLVL.